This T cell receptor beta chain is drawn from a study of cytomegalovirus exposure and HLA in healthy donors (dated by TCRdb to 2015 to 2018). About the full investigation: The 650 to 800 repertoires of the first cohort and the approximately 130 validation repertoires were produced on the same platform, according to a later analysis. To predict cytomegalovirus infection status, the study brought together high-throughput TCR immunosequencing, statistical association of individual TCRs with disease status, and machine learning. The study aimed to test whether signatures of past pathogen exposure could be identified by cataloging public T cell receptors. In addition to the first cohort of about 650 subjects, a separate validation cohort of approximately 130 different subjects was used. Summary of the overall study and its limitations: A later analysis had no HLA typing for the validation cohort, so co-occurrence there was scored across all 130 or so repertoires. In a later analysis, TCRs clustered in the first cohort were found to also tend to co-occur in the roughly 120 validation repertoires, with around 94% of cluster scores above 0. The classifier was reported to diagnose cytomegalovirus status with high specificity and sensitivity in both the original and validation cohorts. While some public TCRs were present in many individuals, most TCR sequences turned up only very rarely across donors. In vitro tests confirmed that a few of the cytomegalovirus-associated TCR beta chains recognize cytomegalovirus antigens. The study gave a list of 150 to 200 TCR beta chains associated with cytomegalovirus. The authors suggested that the approach could potentially be extended to other disease states and immunological phenotypes.

Receptors were amplified or captured by the immunoSEQ multiplex PCR assay. The study's processing was this. A statistical classification framework was developed to diagnose cytomegalovirus status using the catalog of TCR beta chain sequences. TCRdb stores this immuneACCESS table with in-frame sequences only. Part of the clones is absent; in the studies checked, under half of the shortfall reflects unresolved V genes, and no reason is known for the rest. V and J calls and clone size follow that table, whereas D and trimming were derived from the DNA. For this sample there are 200,000 or so clones; approximately 90% appear just once. Together, the top ten hold 0.85% to 1.2% of the sample. Donors formed part of the validation cohort, which comprised fewer than 150 subjects and was distinct from the first cohort of 550 to 850 subjects. CDR1 and CDR2 are read off the germline V gene as MNHNS and SASEGT. Its CDR3 holds 15 amino acids, cysteine through phenylalanine. Just CDR3 DNA is preserved here, 45 bases in frame from base 1. The germline V end is reduced by 2 bases and the J end by 6 bases; junction bases left unmatched: 4.

Turning to this clone: Its antigen is still unknown. No much larger clonotype is one base removed from it; base qualities were not supplied.

This receptor was taken from a woman younger than 30 in good health and CMV-seronegative. Recombination linked TRBV6-1 to TRBJ1-4; 9 junctional bases match TRBD1. Sequences were obtained from PBMCs. The DNA reads TGTGCCAGCAGTGAAACCGGACAGGGGTATGAAAAACTGTTTTTT. This translates into CASSETGQGYEKLFF.